The rows below give T cell receptor beta chains drawn from one sample of a study of shared clonotypes between healthy human individuals. The protocol was immunoSEQ multiplex PCR, while the TCRdb copy is restricted to in-frame clones and leaves out a portion. The table lists approximately 2,000,000 clones, about nine tenths of them singletons, with around 0.4% in the top ten. Sequencing was performed on naive CD4+ T cells from PBMCs. These receptor sequences come from a man aged 18-30 years in good health. Some clones in this sample may be carry-over from other donors' samples. CDR3s include the opening cysteine and the closing phenylalanine or tryptophan. Each record gives: clone size, J gene, V gene, D gene, CDR3 protein, CDR3 DNA. The D gene is left open where the match is weak. Not all rows give a size; the values are once, few, many and, for expanded clones, a class.

once | TRBJ2-2 | TRBV7-9 | TRBD2 | CASELAGGAAGELFF | TGTGCCAGCGAACTAGCGGGAGGCGCCGCCGGGGAGCTGTTTTTT
NA | TRBJ1-2 | TRBV29-1 | NA | CSVGVQGGYGYTF | TGCAGCGTTGGGGTACAGGGCGGCTATGGCTACACCTTC
NA | TRBJ2-2 | TRBV5-1 | NA | CASSSTHNTGELFF | TGCGCCAGCAGCTCGACACACAACACCGGGGAGCTGTTTTTT
NA | TRBJ2-2 | TRBV10-1 | TRBD2 | CASSEGRGKTGELFF | TGCGCCAGCAGTGAAGGGAGGGGAAAGACCGGGGAGCTGTTTTTT
NA | TRBJ2-1 | TRBV5-1 | TRBD2 | CASSLRPSGRAQGEQFF | TGCGCCAGCAGCTTGAGGCCTAGCGGGAGGGCCCAGGGTGAGCAGTTCTTC
NA | TRBJ2-1 | TRBV5-4 | TRBD2 | CASSTGRANSYNEQFF | TGTGCCAGCAGCACCGGGAGGGCCAACTCCTACAATGAGCAGTTCTTC
NA | TRBJ2-7 | TRBV7-9 | NA | CASSQGGEQYF | TGTGCCAGCAGCCAAGGGGGGGAGCAGTACTTC
NA | TRBJ2-1 | TRBV20-1 | NA | CSASRYNEQFF | TGCAGTGCTAGTCGGTACAATGAGCAGTTCTTC
NA | TRBJ2-5 | TRBV30 | NA | CAWTGGGETQYF | TGTGCCTGGACCGGGGGCGGAGAGACCCAGTACTTC
NA | TRBJ1-2 | TRBV28 | TRBD1 | CASSRQGGNYGYTF | TGTGCCAGCAGTCGACAGGGTGGGAACTATGGCTACACCTTC
NA | TRBJ2-3 | TRBV28 | TRBD1 | CALQGALSTDTQYF | TGTGCCTTACAGGGGGCGCTGAGCACAGATACGCAGTATTTT
NA | TRBJ2-5 | TRBV5-1 | NA | CASSRGQVGETQYF | TGCGCCAGCAGCAGGGGACAAGTGGGAGAGACCCAGTACTTC
NA | TRBJ2-1 | TRBV9 | TRBD2 | CASSVVLAGGHNEQFF | TGTGCCAGCAGCGTAGTTCTGGCGGGAGGCCACAATGAGCAGTTCTTC
NA | TRBJ1-1 | TRBV5-1 | TRBD1 | CASSLDGQGAEAFF | TGCGCCAGCAGCTTGGACGGACAGGGCGCTGAAGCTTTCTTT
NA | TRBJ2-7 | TRBV5-1 | NA | CASSLEGRIYEQYF | TGCGCCAGCAGCTTAGAGGGGAGAATCTACGAGCAGTACTTC
NA | TRBJ1-1 | TRBV6-1 | NA | CASSAQGNTEAFF | TGTGCCAGCAGTGCCCAGGGGAACACTGAAGCTTTCTTT
NA | TRBJ2-5 | TRBV11-2 | TRBD1 | CASSLITGAIQETQYF | TGTGCCAGCAGCTTAATAACAGGGGCGATCCAAGAGACCCAGTACTTC
NA | TRBJ2-4 | TRBV28 | TRBD2 | CASSLMGGNIQYF | TGTGCCAGCAGTTTAATGGGAGGGAACATTCAGTACTTC
NA | TRBJ2-1 | TRBV20-1 | NA | CSAARQEQFF | TGCAGTGCTGCTCGGCAAGAGCAGTTCTTC
NA | TRBJ1-3 | TRBV11-2 | NA | CASSGQFSSGNTIYF | TGTGCCAGCAGCGGACAGTTTTCCTCTGGAAACACCATATATTTT
NA | TRBJ2-1 | TRBV6-4 | NA | CASSDEGYNEQFF | TGTGCCAGCAGTGACGAGGGCTACAATGAGCAGTTCTTC
NA | TRBJ2-7 | TRBV6-5 | TRBD2 | CASSPSGSPYEQYF | TGTGCCAGCAGCCCTAGCGGGAGCCCCTACGAGCAGTACTTC
few | TRBJ1-5 | TRBV30 | TRBD1 | CAWSPLTGDQPQHF | TGTGCCTGGAGTCCATTGACAGGGGATCAGCCCCAGCATTTT
NA | TRBJ2-2 | TRBV9 | TRBD2 | CASSVSLAGPGELFF | TGTGCCAGCAGCGTATCCCTAGCGGGACCCGGGGAGCTGTTTTTT
NA | TRBJ2-7 | TRBV7-9 | TRBD1 | CATRTGGSYEQYF | TGTGCCACCCGGACAGGGGGTTCCTACGAGCAGTACTTC
NA | TRBJ2-6 | TRBV9 | NA | CASSEDPFPGANVLTF | TGTGCCAGCAGTGAGGACCCATTCCCTGGGGCCAACGTCCTGACTTTC
NA | TRBJ1-2 | TRBV5-4 | NA | CASSLRSGTYGYTF | TGTGCCAGCAGCTTGAGGTCAGGGACCTATGGCTACACCTTC
NA | TRBJ2-5 | TRBV7-2 | TRBD1 | CASSLGQTGGQETQYF | TGTGCCAGCAGCTTGGGACAGACAGGGGGCCAAGAGACCCAGTACTTC
NA | TRBJ2-6 | TRBV27 | TRBD1 | CASSRDRGLSGANVLTF | TGTGCCAGCAGCCGGGACAGGGGGCTATCTGGGGCCAACGTCCTGACTTTC
once | TRBJ1-3 | TRBV6-6 | NA | CASSEQGGGNTIYF | TGTGCCAGCAGCGAACAGGGTGGAGGAAACACCATATATTTT
NA | TRBJ1-2 | TRBV28 | NA | CASSDDSRGYTF | TGTGCCAGCAGTGACGACTCTCGAGGCTACACCTTC
NA | TRBJ2-7 | TRBV5-1 | NA | CASSASSYEQYF | TGCGCCAGCAGCGCGAGCTCCTACGAGCAGTACTTC
NA | TRBJ2-1 | TRBV4-3 | NA | CASSLDFYNEQFF | TGCGCCAGCAGCCTGGACTTCTACAATGAGCAGTTCTTC
NA | TRBJ2-7 | TRBV6-5 | TRBD1 | CASCLSGTGSSEQYF | TGTGCCAGCTGCTTGTCCGGGACAGGGAGCTCCGAGCAGTACTTC
NA | TRBJ2-3 | TRBV7-9 | NA | CASSLVPSTDTQYF | TGTGCCAGCAGCTTAGTTCCCAGCACAGATACGCAGTATTTT